This TCR beta chain was captured by sequencing in a study of cytomegalovirus exposure and HLA in healthy donors. Study-level background: A preliminary data release comprised around 85 million unique TCRs obtained from HLA-typed donors. General observations from the study: Most TCR beta V segments were productive about 90% or about 30% of the time in an earlier analysis.

Primers included in the PCR were 60 Vbeta and 13 Jbeta primers. Here immunoSEQ multiplex PCR was the method, and the copy in TCRdb shows in-frame clones only, minus some. The repertoire holds 60,000 to 70,000 clones, with approximately 80% as singletons. To note about this clone: The target antigen is unknown.

Trimming stripped 6 bases from V and 1 base from J, with 3 bases between. Per germline, CDR1 MNHEY and CDR2 SVGAGI. This CDR3 has 11 residues. This receptor was identified in a woman aged 25 to 39 in good health and CMV-seronegative. V is TRBV6-5 and J is TRBJ1-1; no clear D. Sequencing was done on a sample of PBMCs. The DNA of the CDR3 is TGTGCCAGCAGCTCGAACACTGAAGCTTTCTTT. Translation gives CASSSNTEAFF.